Following are 9 T cell receptor beta chains from one sample sequenced in a study of molecular identifiers for immune sequencing clone quantification. One entry per CDR3 protein results from TCRdb running MiXCR on the PCR reads. The sample has a few hundred thousand distinct CDR3 sequences; around a fifth are singletons. The specimen was naive CD8+ T cells from blood, with Jurkat cell RNA spiked in. Described subset: FACS-sorted CD8+CD4-CCR7+CD45RA+ naive T cells. The source is a human donor in good health. Some libraries in this study had Jurkat cell RNA spiked in.

This chain connects TRBV10-3 to TRBJ2-5, with 11 bases lining up with TRBD1. Germline CDR1 reads ENHRY; CDR2 reads SYGVKD. CDR3 length equals 14 residues. V lost 10 bases to trimming and J lost 3 bases; unmatched junction nucleotides: 7. CDR3 nucleotides: TGTGCCACCCTAAGGACAGGGGGCGAAGAGACCCAGTACTTC. It translates to CATLRTGGEETQYF.

Ten or more counts support this clonotype. V and J are TRBV13 and TRBJ2-5, with no clear D. The CDR3 loop spans 12 amino acids. Germline V gives CDR1 PRHDT, CDR2 FYEKMQ (reference sequence). The V end was cut by 1 base, the J end by 6 bases, with 6 bases between. CDR3 sequence: CASSLATKTQYF. CDR3 nucleotides: TGTGCCAGCAGCTTAGCCACGAAGACCCAGTACTTC.

The CDR3 DNA reads TGCGCCAGCAGCCAAGATACACAGGGGTATGGCTACACCTTC. Translating it yields CASSQDTQGYGYTF. The chain is built from TRBV4-3 and TRBJ1-2; 7 bases fit TRBD1. The junction had 3 bases not matched to a gene; V was cut back by 0 bases and J by 5 bases. The CDR3 consists of 14 residues. In germline, CDR1 is LGHNA, CDR2 YSLEER.

This clonotype has ten or more counts. The chain couples TRBV29-1 to TRBJ2-5, with a possible D match to TRBD1 (6 bases). V lost 7 bases and J lost 1, with 10 bases in between. CDR1 and CDR2 (germline): SQVTM, ANQGSEA. The CDR3 is made up of 12 amino acids. The CDR3 nucleotides read TGCAGCGCACGGGACATCCAAGAGACCCAGTACTTC. It specifies CSARDIQETQYF.

This clonotype was seen repeatedly, ten times or more. The chain is built from TRBV6-2 or TRBV6-3 and TRBJ1-1; D not resolved. The CDR3 loop spans 14 amino acids. The germline gives CDR1 MNHEY, CDR2 SVGEGT. V shed 2 bases and J shed 2 bases, with 9 bases lying between them. CDR3 amino acids: CASSYDEGNTEAFF. DNA for the CDR3: TGTGCCAGCAGTTACGACGAGGGCAACACTGAAGCTTTCTTT.

As to this clonotype: A read error may produce the germline difference seen at one junction end. The rearrangement links TRBV19 to TRBJ1-5; D remains ambiguous. The CDR3 has 13 residues. Germline V gene sequence: CDR1 LNHDA, CDR2 SQIVND (reference sequence). The CDR3 sequence: CASSIIPHQPQRF. The CDR3 nucleotides read TGTGCCAGTAGTATTATCCCTCATCAGCCCCAGCGTTTT. Variable domain in full (rest from reference TRBV19 and TRBJ1-5): DGGITQSPKYLFRKEGQNVTLSCEQNLNHDAMYWYRQDPGQGLRLIYYSQIVNDFQKGDIAEGYSVSREKKESFPLTVTSAQKNPTAFYLCASSIIPHQPQRFGDGTRLSIL.

This clonotype was counted many times. V and J are TRBV2 and TRBJ2-3, with D unresolved. This CDR3 has 13 residues. The ends were cut back, 8 bases at V and 3 bases at J, with 12 bases in the middle. Germline CDR1 SNHLY, CDR2 FYNNEI. The CDR3 loop is CASRTGRTDTQYF. CDR3 nucleotides: TGTGCCAGCCGGACGGGTCGGACAGATACGCAGTATTTT.

This clonotype has only a few counts. The chain links TRBV28 to TRBJ2-3; unclear D gene. This CDR3 is built from 13 residues. The V and J ends lost 3 bases and 5 bases respectively, with 9 bases between them. Germline CDR1 and CDR2: MDHEN and SYDVKM. CDR3 residues: CASSLFPGDTQYF. CDR3 bases: TGTGCCAGCAGTTTGTTCCCCGGAGATACGCAGTATTTT.

This clonotype was seen ten or more times. The chain couples TRBV7-7 to TRBJ2-1; D remains unclear. Germline V gene data show CDR1 as SSHAT and CDR2 as FNYEAQ (reference sequence). Deletions cut 1 base from V and 4 bases from J, with 11 bases between. The CDR3 runs 15 residues. The CDR3 DNA reads TGTGCCAGCAGCTTAGAGGTGGGGATATACAATGAGCAGTTCTTC. Translating gives CASSLEVGIYNEQFF.